The 21 T cell receptor beta chains in this list originate from one sample, sequenced in a study of blood T cell repertoires in COVID-19 (dated by TCRdb to about 2020). Receptors were amplified or captured by the immunoSEQ multiplex PCR assay. Not all clones reach the TCRdb copy of this immuneACCESS table, which keeps in-frame sequences only. Checked studies attribute under half of the gap to unresolved V genes and leave the rest unexplained. For this sample the table gives some 240,000 clones, of which approximately 88% were detected only once. The top ten constitute roughly 3% of the sample. Sample: PBMCs or T cells enriched from blood (not recorded which). These receptors were collected from a woman aged 40 to 50 who had been exposed to COVID-19.

This sequence joins TRBV9 and TRBJ2-1, with D maybe TRBD2 (6 bases). Trimming shortened V by 0 bases and J by 0 bases, and 7 bases separated the two germline ends. The length of the CDR3 is 15 residues. Germline CDR1 reads SGDLS; CDR2 reads YYNGEE. CDR3 loop: CASSVGAGSYNEQFF. CDR3 in DNA: TGTGCCAGCAGCGTAGGAGCGGGCTCCTACAATGAGCAGTTCTTC.

This chain links TRBV7-3 with TRBJ2-1; possible D gene TRBD2, 5 bases. Between the trimmed V and J ends, which lost 4 bases and 15 bases, there was a span of 19 bases. The CDR3 has 13 amino acids. Germline V gives CDR1 SGHTA, CDR2 FQGTGA. In DNA, the CDR3 is TGTGCCAGCAGCTCGAGGACTCCCAGCTATGTGTTCTTC. Translating gives CASSSRTPSYVFF. The entire variable domain, with the rest obtained from reference TRBV7-3 and TRBJ2-1, is as follows: GAGVSQTPSNKVTEKGKYVELRCDPISGHTALYWYRQSLGQGPEFLIYFQGTGAADDSGLPNDRFFAVRPEGSVSTLKIQRTERGDSAVYLCASSSRTPSYVFFGPGTRLTVL.

The rearrangement uses TRBV14 and TRBJ2-2, with 11 positions matching TRBD1. CDR1 and CDR2 (germline): SGHDN, FVKESK. J gave up 12 bases and V 4 bases, and 16 bases lay outside the gene matches. This CDR3 has 17 amino acids. The CDR3, as DNA: TGTGCCAGCAGCCCAGGGAAGGGACAGGGGGGCCCGTACCAGCTGTTTTTT. It is translated as CASSPGKGQGGPYQLFF. Using reference TRBV14 and TRBJ2-2 for the parts outside the CDR3, the full variable domain is EAGVTQFPSHSVIEKGQTVTLRCDPISGHDNLYWYRRVMGKEIKFLLHFVKESKQDESGMPNNRFLAERTGGTYSTLKVQPAELEDSGVYFCASSPGKGQGGPYQLFFGEGSRLTVL.

The rearrangement uses TRBV10-3 and TRBJ1-5, with 7 bases lining up with TRBD1. This CDR3 region has 14 residues. V lost 4 bases, J lost 3 bases, and 3 bases stayed unmatched. CDR1 is ENHRY, CDR2 SYGVKD, per germline. The CDR3 coding sequence is TGTGCCATCAGTGTGGACAGGAACAATCAGCCCCAGCATTTT. It is translated as CAISVDRNNQPQHF.

This rearrangement joins TRBV19 to TRBJ1-3, with 11 bases matching TRBD1. CDR3 length equals 14 residues. The V gene end was trimmed by 8 bases and the J gene end by 4 bases; junction bases not matched to a gene: 4. From germline, CDR1 is LNHDA and CDR2 SQIVND (reference sequence). The CDR3 DNA is TGTGCCAGTCAGGACAGGGGGCAGGGAAACACCATATATTTT. Translating gives CASQDRGQGNTIYF.

The V and J genes are TRBV18 and TRBJ1-1; weak D call: TRBD1 (5 bases). CDR3 length equals 14 residues. Germline assignment: CDR1 KGHSH and CDR2 LQKENI. Trimming removed 3 bases at V and 6 bases at J, with 14 bases between. DNA of the CDR3: TGTGCCAGCTCACCCTCGGATGGGGCCGCTGAAGCTTTCTTT. It is translated as CASSPSDGAAEAFF. Supplemented by reference TRBV18 and TRBJ1-1, the full variable domain reads NAGVMQNPRHLVRRRGQEARLRCSPMKGHSHVYWYRQLPEEGLKFMVYLQKENIIDESGMPKERFSAEFPKEGPSILRIQQVVRGDSAAYFCASSPSDGAAEAFFGQGTRLTVV.

This clone was recorded a few times. Other DNA sequences from this sample encode an identical CDR3 as well. The chain has TRBV11-2 and TRBJ2-7; the match to TRBD2 covers 16 bases. V gave up 3 bases and J gave up 4 bases; unmatched junction bases: 0. Per germline, CDR1 SGHAT and CDR2 FQNNGV. The CDR3 totals 15 residues. For the CDR3, the DNA is TGTGCCAGCAGCTTGGGACTAGCGGGAGGGTACGAGCAGTACGTC. Protein sequence: CASSLGLAGGYEQYV.

J is TRBJ1-2 and V is TRBV30; D is uncertain. Trimming left V 5 bases short and J 6 bases short, with 13 bases between. The CDR3 has 12 amino acids. CDR1 is GTSNPN and CDR2 is SVGIG in the germline V gene (reference sequence). This CDR3 reads CAWDRGRDGYTF. In nucleotides, the CDR3 is TGTGCCTGGGACCGAGGGAGGGATGGCTACACCTTC.

As regards this clone: An end of the junction differs from the germline gene, which may be a read error. The CDR3 nucleotides are TGTGCCAGCAGAATCACAGGGGGCAGGTGGACTAATGAAAAACTGTTTTTT. Translation gives CASRITGGRWTNEKLFF. The V call is TRBV5-1, the J call TRBJ1-4; 9 bases align to TRBD1. The CDR3 runs 17 residues. Germline-derived CDR1 and CDR2 are SGHRS and YFSETQ.

J is TRBJ2-1 and V is TRBV28; TRBD2 matches at 10 bases. The ends lost 4 bases at V and 8 bases at J; junction bases unmatched: 14. CDR1 MDHEN and CDR2 SYDVKM come from the germline V gene. The CDR3 is 17 residues long. The DNA of the CDR3 is TGTGCCAGCAGTTCTCGGACTAGCGGAAGGCGTGCTGATGAGCAGTTCTTC. Translating it yields CASSSRTSGRRADEQFF.

V is TRBV5-4 and J is TRBJ1-1; TRBD1 might be the D (5 bases). Trimming took 4 bases from V and 0 from J, leaving 10 bases between them. Germline lookup yields CDR1 SGHNT and CDR2 YYREEE (reference sequence). The CDR3 spans 14 residues. This CDR3 reads CASSVTALNTEAFF. DNA of the CDR3: TGTGCCAGCAGCGTGACAGCACTGAACACTGAAGCTTTCTTT.

For the CDR3, the DNA is TGTGCCAGCAGCCATGGGGACAGGGGGAACTATGGCTACACCTTC. Translation: CASSHGDRGNYGYTF. This chain links TRBV3-1 (or the pseudogene TRBV3-2) with TRBJ1-2, with 11 bases that match TRBD1. CDR1 LGHDT and CDR2 YNNKEL come from the germline V gene (reference sequence). The CDR3 is made up of 15 amino acids. After removal of 3 bases from V and 2 bases from J, the junction contained 2 bases not matched to a gene.

The chain carries TRBV6-5 and TRBJ2-2; 9 bases line up with TRBD1. The CDR3 runs 14 residues. Germline-derived CDR1 and CDR2 are MNHEY and SVGAGI. The V gene end was trimmed by 10 bases and the J gene end by 3 bases; junction bases not matched to a gene: 6. CDR3 bases: TGTGCCACCCAGGACAGGGGTGACACCGGGGAGCTGTTTTTT. This gives the protein CATQDRGDTGELFF.

The rearrangement links TRBV10-3 to TRBJ2-3; D is perhaps TRBD1 (5 bases). Germline values: CDR1 ENHRY, CDR2 SYGVKD. The CDR3 extends over 14 amino acids. Trimming removed 8 bases at V and 2 bases at J, with 14 bases between. The CDR3 DNA sequence: TGTGCCATCGGTGGTGACAGAAACACAGATACGCAGTATTTT. The encoded protein is CAIGGDRNTDTQYF.

The rearrangement uses TRBV25-1 and TRBJ1-5; D perhaps matches TRBD1 (5 bases). Trimming took off 1 base at V and 6 bases at J, with 13 bases between the two ends. CDR1 MGHDK and CDR2 SYGVNS come from the germline V gene. This CDR3 spans 15 amino acids. This chain's CDR3 is CASSESRASGQPQHF. Written as DNA, the CDR3 is TGTGCCAGCAGTGAATCCAGGGCCTCGGGTCAGCCCCAGCATTTT.

V usage is TRBV4-2 and J usage is TRBJ1-1; no clear D. Germline CDR1 and CDR2: LGHNA and YNFKEQ. This CDR3 has 13 residues. V lost 0 bases and J lost 3, with 5 bases in between. The chain's CDR3 is CASSQDPYTEAFF. As DNA, the CDR3 is TGTGCCAGCAGCCAAGACCCGTACACTGAAGCTTTCTTT.

The chain has TRBV11-2 and TRBJ1-5, with TRBD1 matching 8 bases. In germline, CDR1 is SGHAT, CDR2 FQNNGV. The CDR3 contains 15 residues. With V trimmed by 0 bases and J by 16 bases, 14 bases remained unmatched. The CDR3 DNA follows: TGTGCCAGCAGCTTAGACGTGGTCAGGGGGCGGTCGGGACATTTT. Translated, it gives CASSLDVVRGRSGHF.

The chain couples TRBV30 to TRBJ1-2; D call uncertain. V lost 3 bases to trimming and J lost 6 bases, with 17 bases between them. This CDR3 spans 14 amino acids. CDR1 GTSNPN and CDR2 SVGIG come from the germline V gene (reference sequence). CDR3 in DNA: TGTGCCTGGAGGTCTCTGCCCGCTAATCATGGCTACACCTTC. Residues: CAWRSLPANHGYTF.

The rearrangement uses TRBV4-3 and TRBJ1-3; the match to TRBD1 covers 8 bases. V was clipped by 5 bases and J by 2 bases; unmatched bases: 5. Germline V gives CDR1 LGHNA, CDR2 YSLEER. CDR3 length: 15 amino acids. In DNA form, the CDR3 reads TGCGCCAGCAGCTACGGACAGGGCACTGGAAACACCATATATTTT. It yields the protein CASSYGQGTGNTIYF.

The CDR3 loop is CASSLDRGRSPLHF. The DNA for the CDR3 is TGTGCCAGCAGCTTAGACAGGGGGCGTTCACCCCTCCACTTT. J is TRBJ1-6 and V is TRBV11-3; 8 bases align to TRBD1. CDR3 length equals 14 residues. Germline lookup yields CDR1 SGHNT and CDR2 YENEEA. The V gene end was trimmed by 0 bases and the J gene end by 9 bases; junction bases not matched to a gene: 1.

The chain joins TRBV30 to TRBJ2-1, with a weak D call TRBD2 (5 bases). CDR1 and CDR2 from the germline V gene are GTSNPN and SVGIG (reference sequence). There are 14 residues in the CDR3. Deletions cut 0 bases from V and 8 bases from J, with 14 bases between. The CDR3 spells CAWSVTTSGDEQFF. DNA for the CDR3: TGTGCCTGGAGTGTGACTACGTCCGGCGATGAGCAGTTCTTC.